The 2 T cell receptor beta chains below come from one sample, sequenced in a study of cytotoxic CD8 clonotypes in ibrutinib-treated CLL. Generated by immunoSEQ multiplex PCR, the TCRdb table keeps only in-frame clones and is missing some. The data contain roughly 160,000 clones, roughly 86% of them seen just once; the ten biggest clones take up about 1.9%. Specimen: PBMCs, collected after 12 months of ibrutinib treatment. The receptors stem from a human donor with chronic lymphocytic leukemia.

CDR3: CAWSVKAGTAGYTF. CDR3 DNA: TGTGCCTGGAGTGTCAAAGCAGGGACCGCGGGCTACACCTTC. The V and J genes are TRBV30 and TRBJ1-2, with D tentatively TRBD1 (5 bases). The germline CDR1 and CDR2 sequences are GTSNPN and SVGIG (reference sequence). The CDR3 has 14 residues. The V end was cut by 0 bases, the J end by 8 bases, with 16 bases between.

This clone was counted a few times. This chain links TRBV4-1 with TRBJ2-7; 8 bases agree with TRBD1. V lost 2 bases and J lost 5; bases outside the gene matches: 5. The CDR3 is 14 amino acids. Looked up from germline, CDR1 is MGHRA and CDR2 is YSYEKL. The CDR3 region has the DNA TGCGCCAGCAGCCAACCCAGGGGGCGCCACGAGCAGTACTTC. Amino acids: CASSQPRGRHEQYF.